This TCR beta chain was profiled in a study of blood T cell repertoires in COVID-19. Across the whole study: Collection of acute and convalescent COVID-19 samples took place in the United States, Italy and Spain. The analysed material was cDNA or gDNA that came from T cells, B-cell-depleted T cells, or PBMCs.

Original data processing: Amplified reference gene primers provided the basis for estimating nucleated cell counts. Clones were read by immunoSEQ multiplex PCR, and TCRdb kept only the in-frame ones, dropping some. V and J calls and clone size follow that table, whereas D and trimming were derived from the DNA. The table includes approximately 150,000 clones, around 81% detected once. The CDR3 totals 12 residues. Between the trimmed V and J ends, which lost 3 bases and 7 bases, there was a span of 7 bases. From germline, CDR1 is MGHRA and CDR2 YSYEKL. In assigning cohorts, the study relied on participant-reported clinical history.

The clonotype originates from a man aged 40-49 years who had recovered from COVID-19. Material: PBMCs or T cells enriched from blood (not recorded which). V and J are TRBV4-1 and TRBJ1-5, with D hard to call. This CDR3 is CASSHEEQPQHF. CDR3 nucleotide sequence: TGCGCCAGCAGCCATGAAGAGCAGCCCCAGCATTTT.